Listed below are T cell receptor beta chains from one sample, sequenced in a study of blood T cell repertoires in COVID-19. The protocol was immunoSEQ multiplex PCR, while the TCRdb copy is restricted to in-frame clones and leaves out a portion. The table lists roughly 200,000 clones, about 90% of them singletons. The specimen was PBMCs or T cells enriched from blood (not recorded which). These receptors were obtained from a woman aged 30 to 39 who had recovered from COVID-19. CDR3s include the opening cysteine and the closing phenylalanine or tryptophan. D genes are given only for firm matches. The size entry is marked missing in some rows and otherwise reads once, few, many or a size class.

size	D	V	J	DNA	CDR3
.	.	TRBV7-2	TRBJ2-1	TGTGCCAGCACCACCCAGATGGTGGGAGGTGAGCAGTTCTTC	CASTTQMVGGEQFF
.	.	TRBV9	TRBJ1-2	TGTGCCAGCAGCGTGGGGGCAACCCTAACCAACTATGGCTACACCTTC	CASSVGATLTNYGYTF
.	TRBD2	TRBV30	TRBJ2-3	TGTGCCTGGAGTGTGGGGGGGAGGACAGATACGCAGTATTTT	CAWSVGGRTDTQYF
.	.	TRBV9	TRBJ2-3	TGTGCCAGCAGCGTCAATGGGGGGGGCGGCACAGATACGCAGTATTTT	CASSVNGGGGTDTQYF
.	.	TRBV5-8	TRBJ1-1	TGTGCCAGCAGCTTATCAGGTTACACTGAAGCTTTCTTT	CASSLSGYTEAFF
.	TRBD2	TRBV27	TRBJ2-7	TGTGCCAGCAGTCACCTGAACCCGACTAGCGGAGATTACTACGAGCAGTACTTC	CASSHLNPTSGDYYEQYF
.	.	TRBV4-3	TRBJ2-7	TGCGCCAGCAGCCCCGGGGAATACTACGAGCAGTACTTC	CASSPGEYYEQYF
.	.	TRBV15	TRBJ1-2	TGTGCCACCAGCAGAGTAAGACGCCAGGGAACTAACTATGGCTACACCTTC	CATSRVRRQGTNYGYTF
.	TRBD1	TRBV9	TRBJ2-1	TGTGCCAGCAGCGTAGGGGCCCGGACAGGGAATGAGCAGTTCTTC	CASSVGARTGNEQFF
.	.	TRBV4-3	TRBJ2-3	TGCGCCAGCAGCCAAGATCGACAGACTCCGCAGTATTTT	CASSQDRQTPQYF
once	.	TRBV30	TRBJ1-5	TGTGCCTGGAGTGTACGGGGGGACAATCAGCCCCAGCATTTT	CAWSVRGDNQPQHF
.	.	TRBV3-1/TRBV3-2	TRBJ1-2	TGTGCCAGCAGCCCCCACAGGGAATCTGGCTACACCTTC	CASSPHRESGYTF
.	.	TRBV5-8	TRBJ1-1	TGTGCCAGCAGCTCGCGGGGTAGGGGCAAGAAAGCTTTCTTT	CASSSRGRGKKAFF
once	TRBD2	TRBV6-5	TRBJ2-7	TGTGCCAGCAGTCCGGGACTAGCGGTCCACGAGCAGTACTTC	CASSPGLAVHEQYF
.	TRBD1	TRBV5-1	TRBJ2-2	TGCGCCAGCAGCCGACAGGGCCTTAACACCGGGGAGCTGTTTTTT	CASSRQGLNTGELFF
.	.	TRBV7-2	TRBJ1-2	TGTGCCAGCAGTTCACAGGGAACGGGAAACTATGGCTACACCTTC	CASSSQGTGNYGYTF
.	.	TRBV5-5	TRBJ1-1	TGTGCCAGCAGCTCGGGACTCGGCTTCACTGAAGCTTTCTTT	CASSSGLGFTEAFF
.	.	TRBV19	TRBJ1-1	TGTGCCAGTAGTACTACGAGACAGATAGTGAACACTGAAGCTTTCTTT	CASSTTRQIVNTEAFF
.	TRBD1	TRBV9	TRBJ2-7	TGTGCCAGCAGCTTAAGACAGGGGGCTAACTACGAGCAGTACTTC	CASSLRQGANYEQYF
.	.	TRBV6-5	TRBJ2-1	TGTGCCAGCAGTCGAGTACAGAGGGGGTATGAGCAGTTCTTC	CASSRVQRGYEQFF
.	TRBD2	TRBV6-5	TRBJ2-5	TGTGCCAGCAGTCCCTTAGCGGGGATTAAAGAGACCCAGTACTTC	CASSPLAGIKETQYF
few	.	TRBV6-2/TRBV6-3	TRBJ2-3	TGTGCCAGCAGTTACAGCGTTACCACAGATACGCAGTATTTT	CASSYSVTTDTQYF
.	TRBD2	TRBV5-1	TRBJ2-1	TGCGCCAGCAGCTTCCTAGCGGGGGGAACTTACAATGAGCAGTTCTTC	CASSFLAGGTYNEQFF
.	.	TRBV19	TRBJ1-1	TGTGCCAGTAGTATTTCCGGGGAACTGGAAGCTTTCTTT	CASSISGELEAFF
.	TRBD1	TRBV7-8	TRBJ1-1	TGTGCCAGCAGCTTTAGCAGGGGGAAGGCTTTCTTT	CASSFSRGKAFF
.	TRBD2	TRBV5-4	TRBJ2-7	TGTGCCAGCAGCTCCGGACTAGCGGGAGGGGAGCAGTACTTC	CASSSGLAGGEQYF
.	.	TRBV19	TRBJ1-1	TGTGCCAGTAGTATGATGGGGGCGGGGAACACTGAAGCTTTCTTT	CASSMMGAGNTEAFF
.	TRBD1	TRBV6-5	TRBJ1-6	TGTGCCAGCAGTTACACACAGGGGTCGGGCAATTCACCCCTCCACTTT	CASSYTQGSGNSPLHF
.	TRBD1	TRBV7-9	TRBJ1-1	TGTGCCAGCAGCTTAGCGGCTGGACAGGGGAAGAACACTGAAGCTTTCTTT	CASSLAAGQGKNTEAFF
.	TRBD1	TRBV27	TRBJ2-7	TGTGCCAGCACCCCGTTGGGCCGGAGCCGGGACAGTTCCTACGAGCAGTACTTC	CASTPLGRSRDSSYEQYF
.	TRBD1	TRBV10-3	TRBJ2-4	TGTGCCATCAGTGATCCGGGACAGGAAATTCAGTACTTC	CAISDPGQEIQYF
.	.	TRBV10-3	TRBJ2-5	TGTGCCATCAGTGACCTAGGAGAGACCCAGTACTTC	CAISDLGETQYF
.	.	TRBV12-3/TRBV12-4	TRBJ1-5	TGTGCCAGCAGTCTACCCAATCAGCCCCAGCATTTT	CASSLPNQPQHF
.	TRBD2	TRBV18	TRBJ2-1	TGTGCCAGCTCACCAAGGACTAGCGGCGTGTACAATGAGCAGTTCTTC	CASSPRTSGVYNEQFF
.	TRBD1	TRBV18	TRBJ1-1	TGTGCCAGCTCACCTTTAACAGGGGCACGAAGGGGGAACACTGAAGCTTTCTTT	CASSPLTGARRGNTEAFF
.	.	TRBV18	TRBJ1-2	TGTGCCAGCTCACCGGGAGATCTAGGGTATGGCTACACCTTC	CASSPGDLGYGYTF
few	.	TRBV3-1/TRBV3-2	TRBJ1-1	TGTGCCAGCAGCCTCCGGGGACACACGATGAACACTGAAGCTTTCTTT	CASSLRGHTMNTEAFF
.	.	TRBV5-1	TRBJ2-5	TGCGCCAGCAGTCCCCGCCGGGAAGGTGAGACCCAGTACTTC	CASSPRREGETQYF
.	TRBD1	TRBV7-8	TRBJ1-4	TGTGCCAGCAGCGGACGGCAGGACAGGGAGGAAAAACTGTTTTTT	CASSGRQDREEKLFF
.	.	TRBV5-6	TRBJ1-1	TGTGCCAGCAGCTTGGCCAGGTCAGCGAACACTGAAGCTTTCTTT	CASSLARSANTEAFF
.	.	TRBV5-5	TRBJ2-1	TGTGCCAGCAGCTTGGATGTCTCCCTAGGGGGCAATGAGCAGTTCTTC	CASSLDVSLGGNEQFF
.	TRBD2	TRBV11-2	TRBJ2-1	TGTGCCAGCAGCTTAGGGTGGGTACGAGCTAGCGGGAGACCTGAGCAGTTCTTC	CASSLGWVRASGRPEQFF
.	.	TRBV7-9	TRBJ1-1	TGTGCCAGCTCCCAGGGCCCCCCTGAAGCTTTCTTT	CASSQGPPEAFF
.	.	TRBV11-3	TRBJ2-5	TGTGCCAGCAGCTTTACTAGGACTCGAGAGACCCAGTACTTC	CASSFTRTRETQYF
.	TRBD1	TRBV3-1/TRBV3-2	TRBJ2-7	TGTGCCAGCAGCGAAGGGGGCGGTATCTACGAGCAGTACTTC	CASSEGGGIYEQYF
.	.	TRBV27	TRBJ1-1	TGTGCCAGCAGGTTCGCCTCGGCCGGGGTCACTGAAGCTTTCTTT	CASRFASAGVTEAFF
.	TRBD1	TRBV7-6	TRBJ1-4	TGTGCCAGCAGCTCACTACCGGGACAGGGAGAGGAGACTAATGAAAAACTGTTTTTT	CASSSLPGQGEETNEKLFF
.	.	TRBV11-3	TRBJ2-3	TGTGCCAGCAGTATTGGGGCAGGCACAGATACGCAGTATTTT	CASSIGAGTDTQYF
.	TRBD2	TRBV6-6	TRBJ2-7	TGTGCCAGCAGTTACTGGGGATTGAGCGGGAAGCAGTACTTC	CASSYWGLSGKQYF
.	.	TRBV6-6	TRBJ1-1	TGTGCCACAGATCATAACACTGAAGCTTTCTTT	CATDHNTEAFF
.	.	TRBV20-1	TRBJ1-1	TGCAGTGCTAGAGGGCTCACTGAAGCTTTCTTT	CSARGLTEAFF
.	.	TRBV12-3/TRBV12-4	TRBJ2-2	TGTGCCAGCAGCAATGACATCCTCGGGGAGCTGTTTTTT	CASSNDILGELFF
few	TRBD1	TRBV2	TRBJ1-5	TGTGCCAGCCGCGGGACAGGGGATAGCAATCAGCCCCAGCATTTT	CASRGTGDSNQPQHF
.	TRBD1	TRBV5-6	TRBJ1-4	TGTGCCAGCAGCTTGACCGGGACAGGGAATGAAAAACTGTTTTTT	CASSLTGTGNEKLFF